One and the same sample provided the 23 T cell receptor beta chains below, sequenced in a study of blood T cells in healthy people across ages. Sample-barcoded 5' priming and a J-beta primer mix drove a second PCR of roughly 6 to 12 cycles. TCRdb analysed the 5' RACE reads with MiXCR anew, one entry per CDR3 protein. The sample has under 750,000 distinct CDR3 sequences, around 50% seen once. Sequenced sample: blood. These receptors were collected from a man aged 80 or over in good health.

Remarks on this clonotype: A read error may account for a junction end that differs from germline. The chain has TRBV4-3 and TRBJ2-2; D may be TRBD1 (5 bases). CDR1 is LGHNA, CDR2 YSLEER, per germline. There are 16 residues in the CDR3. The CDR3 loop is CASGQDVGANTGELFF. CDR3 nucleotides: TGCGCCAGCGGCCAAGACGTAGGGGCGAACACCGGGGAGCTGTTTTTT.

The rearrangement uses TRBV27 and TRBJ2-2; a weak D match, TRBD1 (6 bases). The germline V and J ends were trimmed by 0 bases and 4 bases, with 27 bases remaining between them. The CDR3 totals 21 residues. Germline V gene lookup returns CDR1 MNHEY and CDR2 SMNVEV (reference sequence). For the CDR3, the DNA is TGTGCCAGCAGTTTATCAGGGTCGGTCAGGGGCCTCCGCCCCCGCACCGGGGAGCTGTTTTTT. Its translation: CASSLSGSVRGLRPRTGELFF.

The chain carries TRBV7-9 and TRBJ2-7; 7 bases align to TRBD1. The junction had 5 bases not matched to a gene; V was cut back by 1 base and J by 2 bases. This CDR3 has 15 amino acids. The germline gives CDR1 SEHNR, CDR2 FQNEAQ (reference sequence). The CDR3 DNA follows: TGTGCCAGCAGCTTAGATGCTGGGACAGCCTACGAGCAGTACTTC. This gives the protein CASSLDAGTAYEQYF.

The V gene is TRBV9, the J gene TRBJ2-5; weak D call: TRBD1 (6 bases). V dropped 4 bases and J dropped 11 bases, with 18 bases sitting between them. CDR1 is SGDLS, CDR2 YYNGEE, per germline. The CDR3 extends over 13 amino acids. The CDR3 spells CASSSRRGNEQYF. The DNA for the CDR3 is TGTGCCAGCAGCAGTAGAAGGGGGAATGAGCAGTACTTC.

The chain recombines TRBV5-1 with TRBJ2-5; D perhaps matches TRBD2 (6 bases). Trimming shortened V by 0 bases and J by 1 base, and 10 bases separated the two germline ends. This CDR3 has 15 residues. The germline V gene encodes CDR1 SGHRS and CDR2 YFSETQ. The CDR3 region is CASSLGDLTQETQYF. DNA of the CDR3: TGCGCCAGCAGCTTGGGGGACTTGACCCAAGAGACCCAGTACTTC.

This clonotype was counted a few times. The genes are TRBV9 and TRBJ2-5; 9 bases agree with TRBD2. The J call is in doubt because the DNA end fits TRBJ2-7 better. This CDR3 contains 13 residues. The germline V gene has CDR1 SGDLS and CDR2 YYNGEE. DNA of the CDR3: TGTGCCCGAACAGTAGCGGGAGAACACGAGCAGTACTTC. Residues: CARTVAGEHEQYF.

Turning to this clonotype: This may be a read error, as it is one base from a much larger clone. V is TRBV6-5 and J is TRBJ1-1; no definite D call. There are 14 residues in the CDR3. CDR1 is MNHEY, CDR2 SVGAGI, per germline. The CDR3 DNA reads as TGTGCCGGCAGTTCCTCAGTGGGGAACACTGAAGCTTTCTTT. It translates to CAGSSSVGNTEAFF.

The CDR3 here is CASSPTVSRNEKLFF. Written as DNA, the CDR3 is TGTGCCAGCAGCCCTACTGTTAGTCGGAATGAAAAACTGTTTTTT. The J gene is TRBJ1-4, the V gene TRBV7-2; D ambiguous. From germline, CDR1 is SGHTA and CDR2 FQGNSA. V was cut by 5 bases and J by 5 bases, with 15 bases left in between. This CDR3 has 15 amino acids.

This chain joins TRBV12-3 or TRBV12-4 and TRBJ2-5; 12 nucleotides line up with TRBD2. CDR3 length: 15 residues. The junction had 8 bases not matched to a gene; V was cut back by 6 bases and J by 6 bases. The CDR3 protein is CASRSSGGALKTQYF. Written as DNA, the CDR3 is TGTGCCAGCAGGTCTAGCGGGGGGGCCCTTAAGACCCAGTACTTC.

The chain employs TRBV5-1 and TRBJ2-3; 12 bases line up with TRBD2. CDR1 SGHRS and CDR2 YFSETQ come from the germline V gene. V shed 4 bases, J shed 9 bases, and the junction held 12 bases outside the gene matches. This CDR3 comprises 16 residues. CDR3: CASSAGLAGQEETQYF. CDR3 coding DNA: TGCGCCAGCAGCGCCGGACTAGCGGGACAGGAAGAGACGCAGTATTTT.

V and J are TRBV12-3 or TRBV12-4 and TRBJ1-6; D uncertain. The CDR3 contains 12 residues. Trimming removed 6 bases from V and 7 bases from J, with 7 bases in between. The CDR3 loop is CASSDPNSPLHF. The CDR3 nucleotides read TGTGCCAGCAGCGACCCGAATTCACCCCTCCACTTT.

V is TRBV4-2 and J is TRBJ2-3, with TRBD2 matching 10 bases. J was trimmed by 1 base and V by 1 base; bases with no gene match: 5. The CDR3 has 17 residues. CDR1 is LGHNA, CDR2 YNFKEQ, per germline. This chain's CDR3 is CASSQAGTSARTDTQYF. The CDR3 bases are TGTGCCAGCAGCCAAGCCGGGACTAGCGCACGCACAGATACGCAGTATTTT.

V and J are TRBV29-1 and TRBJ2-5; 10 positions agree with TRBD2. Germline V gives CDR1 SQVTM, CDR2 ANQGSEA. The CDR3 length is 13 residues. J gave up 5 bases and V 4 bases, and 4 bases lay outside the gene matches. The DNA of the CDR3 is TGCAGCGTTGGAAGCGGGAGGGCCGAGACCCAGTACTTC. Translating it yields CSVGSGRAETQYF. Filled out from reference TRBV29-1 and TRBJ2-5, the complete variable domain reads SAVISQKPSRDICQRGTSLTIQCQVDSQVTMMFWYRQQPGQSLTLIATANQGSEATYESGFVIDKFPISRPNLTFSTLTVSNMSPEDSSIYLCSVGSGRAETQYFGPGTRLLVL.

J is TRBJ1-4 and V is TRBV27; TRBD1 matches 8 bases. Trimming at V came to 2 bases and at J to 8 bases, leaving 4 bases not matched to a gene. The germline V gene has CDR1 MNHEY and CDR2 SMNVEV (reference sequence). The CDR3 length is 14 residues. CDR3 residues: CASSLQGAGEKLFF. The DNA of the CDR3 is TGTGCCAGCAGTTTACAGGGGGCAGGAGAAAAACTGTTTTTT.

The J gene is TRBJ2-4, the V gene TRBV6-9; tentatively, D is TRBD1 (6 bases). The J call is uncertain, as TRBJ2-5 better fits the DNA end. The CDR3 is made up of 16 amino acids. Germline V gene data show CDR1 as MNHGY and CDR2 as SVAAGI. CDR3 amino acids: CASTSTGRGQKETQYF. The CDR3 nucleotides read TGTGCCAGCACCTCGACAGGCCGCGGGCAAAAAGAGACCCAGTACTTC.

This clonotype has only one observation. This chain joins TRBV7-9 and TRBJ1-2, with 9 bases fitting TRBD1. The trim removed 5 bases at V and 8 bases at J, leaving 12 bases unmatched. This CDR3 is 15 amino acids long. CDR1 is SEHNR and CDR2 is FQNEAQ in the germline V gene (reference sequence). The CDR3 DNA reads TGTGCCAGCAGCGCGAACACCGGGACAGGGAACGGCTACACCTTC. Its translation is CASSANTGTGNGYTF.

This clonotype was observed a handful of times. The V gene is TRBV24-1, the J gene TRBJ2-5; weak D call: TRBD1 (5 bases). Germline assignment: CDR1 KGHDR and CDR2 SFDVKD. The CDR3 runs to 14 residues. V lost 5 bases, J lost 3 bases, and 12 bases lay in between. CDR3 DNA sequence: TGTGCCACCAGTGCCGCGACAGCTAAAGAGACCCAGTACTTC. Translating it yields CATSAATAKETQYF.

This clonotype was counted a few times. This rearrangement joins TRBV5-4 to TRBJ2-3; TRBD2 aligns across 8 bases. The V segment lost 3 bases and the J segment 6 bases; nucleotides outside the gene matches: 6. CDR1 and CDR2 from the germline V gene are SGHNT and YYREEE (reference sequence). The CDR3 is made up of 14 amino acids. DNA of the CDR3: TGTGCCAGCAGCTCGCGGGAGGTCGGGGATACGCAGTATTTT. It encodes CASSSREVGDTQYF.

The V gene is TRBV7-2, the J gene TRBJ2-5; no firm D call. The CDR3 runs 15 residues. V lost 2 bases, J lost 1 base, and 11 bases lay in between. CDR1 SGHTA and CDR2 FQGNSA come from the germline V gene. In DNA, the CDR3 is TGTGCCAGCAGCTTATCGAGTAGGGTCCAAGAGACCCAGTACTTC. This sequence encodes CASSLSSRVQETQYF.

The rearrangement joins TRBV12-3 or TRBV12-4 to TRBJ2-3, with D unresolved. The CDR3 is made up of 14 amino acids. Deletions cut 3 bases from V and 2 bases from J, with 9 bases between. For the CDR3, the DNA is TGTGCCAGCAGTTTTTTGGGAAACACAGATACGCAGTATTTT. Protein: CASSFLGNTDTQYF.

The table lists this clonotype with a few counts. V usage is TRBV6-2 or TRBV6-3 and J usage is TRBJ2-7, with a weak D call TRBD2 (6 bases). The end of the DNA fits TRBJ2-5 better, so the J call may be wrong. Germline assignment: CDR1 MNHEY and CDR2 SVGEGT. The CDR3 spans 12 residues. Written as DNA, the CDR3 is TGTGCCAGCAGTACCCAGGGAGGGACCCAGTACTTC. Translating it yields CASSTQGGTQYF.

V gene TRBV6-2 or TRBV6-3 combines with J gene TRBJ2-7; D may correspond to TRBD1 or TRBD2 (5 bases each). The CDR3 loop spans 15 amino acids. Per the germline V gene, CDR1 is MNHEY and CDR2 is SVGEGT. V shed 5 bases and J shed 2 bases, with 16 bases lying between them. In DNA form, the CDR3 reads TGTGCCAGCAGTCCGTCGAGGGACGGAACCTACGAGCAGTACTTC. Protein sequence: CASSPSRDGTYEQYF.

The chain uses TRBV3-1 and TRBJ2-7; tentatively, D is TRBD1 (6 bases). The germline V and J ends were trimmed by 4 bases and 5 bases, with 15 bases remaining between them. CDR1 and CDR2 from the germline V gene are LGHDT and YNNKEL (reference sequence). The CDR3 is 14 residues long. The CDR3 sequence: CASSRHRELNEQYF. For the CDR3, the DNA is TGTGCCAGCAGCCGTCACAGGGAATTAAACGAGCAGTACTTC.